This TCR beta chain is drawn from a study of blood T cells in healthy people across ages. A second 7 to 11 cycle PCR used barcoded and J-beta primers. TCRdb reprocessed the 5' RACE reads with MiXCR, giving one entry per CDR3 protein. Among 730,000 or so distinct CDR3 sequences listed, roughly 43% were seen once. This clonotype occurred many times. With V trimmed by 2 bases and J by 5 bases, 8 bases remained unmatched. This CDR3 has 17 residues. Germline V CDR1 and CDR2: SGHTA, FQGNSA. The chain employs TRBV7-2 and TRBJ2-1, with 11 bases matching TRBD2. Sample: blood. The source of this sequence is a woman in her sixties or seventies in good health. The CDR3 DNA sequence: TGTGCCAGCAGCTTATCCACAGCTAGCGGGAGGAACAATGAGCAGTTCTTC. This gives the protein CASSLSTASGRNNEQFF.